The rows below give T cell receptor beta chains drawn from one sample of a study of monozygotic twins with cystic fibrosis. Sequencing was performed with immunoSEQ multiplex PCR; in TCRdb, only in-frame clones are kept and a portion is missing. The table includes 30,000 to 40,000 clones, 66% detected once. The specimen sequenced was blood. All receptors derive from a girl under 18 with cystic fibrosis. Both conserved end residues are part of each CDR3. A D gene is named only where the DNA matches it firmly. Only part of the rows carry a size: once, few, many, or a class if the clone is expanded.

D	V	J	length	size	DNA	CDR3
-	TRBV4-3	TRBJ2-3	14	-	TGCGCCAGCAGCCAAGGACGGACCGACCATACGCAGTATTTT	CASSQGRTDHTQYF
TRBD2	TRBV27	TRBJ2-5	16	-	TGTGCCAGCAGTTCTCCTGGCGGGAGTCCGGGAGAGACCCAGTACTTC	CASSSPGGSPGETQYF
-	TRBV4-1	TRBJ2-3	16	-	TGCGCCAGCAGCCTAAGGGGGGTCGGAGGCACAGATACGCAGTATTTT	CASSLRGVGGTDTQYF
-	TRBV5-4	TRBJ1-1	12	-	TGTGCCAGCAGTTCGTTAGGGTCTGAAGCTTTCTTT	CASSSLGSEAFF
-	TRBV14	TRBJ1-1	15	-	TGTGCCAGCAGCTTCAACAGGGAGCCGAACACTGAAGCTTTCTTT	CASSFNREPNTEAFF
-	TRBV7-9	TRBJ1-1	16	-	TGTGCCAGCAGCTTTTGGGATTCGTCTCGAGGCACTGAAGCTTTCTTT	CASSFWDSSRGTEAFF
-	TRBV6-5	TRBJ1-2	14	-	TGTGCCAGCAGTTACTCGCCCAGGGGCTATGGCTACACCTTC	CASSYSPRGYGYTF
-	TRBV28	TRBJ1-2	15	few	TGTGCCAGCAGTTCCTTTGATAACACGGCTGATGGCTACACCTTC	CASSSFDNTADGYTF
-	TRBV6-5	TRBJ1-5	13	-	TGTGCCAGCAGTTGGGGGGCCGGGCAGCCCCAGCATTTT	CASSWGAGQPQHF
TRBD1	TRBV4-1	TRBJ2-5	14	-	TGCGCCAGCAGCCGTCCGGACAGGTCAGAGACCCAGTACTTC	CASSRPDRSETQYF
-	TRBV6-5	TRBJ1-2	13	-	TGTGCCAGCAGTCAGGGACCGGTGTCTGGCTACACCTTC	CASSQGPVSGYTF
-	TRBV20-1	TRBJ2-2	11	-	TGCAGTGCCTCCCAGGGCGGGGAGCTGTTTTTT	CSASQGGELFF
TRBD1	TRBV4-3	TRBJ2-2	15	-	TGCGCCAGCAGCCAAGTGGTACAGGGGGGTGGGGAGCTGTTTTTT	CASSQVVQGGGELFF
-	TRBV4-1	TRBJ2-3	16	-	TGCGCCAGCAGTCCAAGATTTAAGGGGTCGGGAGATACGCAGTATTTT	CASSPRFKGSGDTQYF
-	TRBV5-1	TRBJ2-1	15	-	TGCGCCAGCAGTTTCGGAGGGCCCGCCTACAATGAGCAGTTCTTC	CASSFGGPAYNEQFF
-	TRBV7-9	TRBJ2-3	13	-	TGTGCCAGCAGCCATCGGAATGCAGATACGCAGTATTTT	CASSHRNADTQYF
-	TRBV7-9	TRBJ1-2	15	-	TGTGCCAGCAGCTTAGGCCCGTTAGCTAACTATGGCTACACCTTC	CASSLGPLANYGYTF
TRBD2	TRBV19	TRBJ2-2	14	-	TGTGCCAGTAGCTTGACTAGCGGGACCGGGGAGCTGTTTTTT	CASSLTSGTGELFF
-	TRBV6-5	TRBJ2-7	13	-	TGTGCCAGCAGTCCAGCCTCCCACTACGAGCAGTACTTC	CASSPASHYEQYF